These T cell receptor beta chains were read from a single sample in a study of blood T cell repertoires in COVID-19. Generated by immunoSEQ multiplex PCR, the TCRdb table keeps only in-frame clones and is missing some. This repertoire shows roughly 100,000 clones, about 90% found once; its top ten account for more than 5%. Sequencing was done on a sample of peripheral blood. The source is a human donor in a cohort sampled during active COVID-19. CDR3s include the opening cysteine and the closing phenylalanine or tryptophan. Fields, in order: V gene, J gene, clone size, CDR3 protein. Where a row states a size, it is once, few, many or the class of an expanded clone; other rows omit it.

>TRBV2|TRBJ2-7|.
CASSDGSYEQYF
>TRBV3-1/TRBV3-2|TRBJ1-2|.
CASSQAGAGREGIGYTF
>TRBV10-1|TRBJ2-1|.
CASRETSGGYNEQFF
>TRBV28|TRBJ2-3|.
CASGGTGGRDLQDTQYF
>TRBV28|TRBJ1-5|.
CASSLRDNNQPQHF
>TRBV3-1/TRBV3-2|TRBJ2-3|.
CASSPYGTGVNTDTQYF
>TRBV19|TRBJ1-2|.
CASSIVPGHGYTF
>TRBV4-2|TRBJ2-3|.
CASSQRRGITDTQYF
>TRBV2|TRBJ1-4|.
CASSISYYEKLFF
>TRBV5-6|TRBJ1-2|.
CASSLDGDLNYGYTF
>TRBV6-5|TRBJ1-1|.
CASSARDRNTEAFF
>TRBV9|TRBJ2-3|.
CASSVGLAGTRTSTDTQYF
>TRBV9|TRBJ1-1|.
CASSVEQGVDTEAFF
>TRBV5-6|TRBJ1-5|.
CASSEQGQGNHQPQHF
>TRBV5-1|TRBJ2-1|.
CASSLKTGDEQFF
>TRBV4-1|TRBJ2-7|.
CASSPFRTAAYEQYF
>TRBV28|TRBJ1-1|.
CASSEYSNTEAFF
>TRBV4-1|TRBJ2-1|.
CASSPGLGYNEQFF
>TRBV2|TRBJ2-1|.
CASSELAGDIYNEQFF
>TRBV2|TRBJ2-2|.
CASNPDRAEPSYTGELFF
>TRBV24-1|TRBJ1-2|.
CATSDPHVGQTSSYGYTF
>TRBV7-9|TRBJ2-5|.
CASSRTGGETQYF
>TRBV5-1|TRBJ2-7|.
CASSNPSGSLYEQYF
>TRBV7-2|TRBJ2-7|.
CASSLRLAGAEQYF
>TRBV7-9|TRBJ1-2|.
CASSGGQPSPNYGYTF
>TRBV3-1/TRBV3-2|TRBJ2-7|.
CASSQSGGPNFEQYF
>TRBV11-3|TRBJ2-7|.
CASSPGTSGGPYEQYF
>TRBV6-5|TRBJ2-7|.
CASSYSGLASYEQYF
>TRBV12-3/TRBV12-4|TRBJ1-2|.
CASTARGVGGYTF
>TRBV7-7|TRBJ2-1|.
CASSLEGVGYNEQFF
>TRBV7-9|TRBJ2-7|once
CASSLTASGGPTLFEQYF
>TRBV5-4|TRBJ2-7|.
CASSFGSGGPDEQYF
>TRBV19|TRBJ2-5|once
CASSVQGLETQYF
>TRBV5-5|TRBJ2-1|.
CASSLDRGGGYNEQFF
>TRBV6-1|TRBJ2-5|.
CASSEETGALHWETQYF
>TRBV24-1|TRBJ2-5|.
CATRGQGEETQYF
>TRBV7-7|TRBJ2-2|.
CASSSTSGRGTGELFF
>TRBV6-1|TRBJ1-2|.
CASSELTVAGDNYGYTF
>TRBV19|TRBJ2-7|.
CASSIGPGTGLYEQYF
>TRBV11-3|TRBJ2-7|.
CASSLRAGGPYEQYF
>TRBV21-1|TRBJ2-7|once
CASSKAPDLQILEQGPAPYEQYF
>TRBV19|TRBJ1-5|.
CASSQDRQGYNQPQHF
>TRBV5-4|TRBJ2-6|.
CASSFRSAAGANVLTF
>TRBV28|TRBJ1-3|.
CASSSPQGLAGNTIYF
>TRBV7-9|TRBJ2-5|.
CASRPAVSGGIQYF
>TRBV28|TRBJ2-1|.
CASSSSSGNEQFF
>TRBV11-2|TRBJ2-1|.
CASSLRTSSLRGNEQFF
>TRBV28|TRBJ2-1|.
CASSLGANEQFF
>TRBV27|TRBJ2-1|.
CASSPLGGGSYNEQFF
>TRBV21-1|TRBJ2-3|.
CASSKARDTQYF
>TRBV5-4|TRBJ2-2|.
CASSAGTSGTGELFF
>TRBV3-1/TRBV3-2|TRBJ1-2|few
CASSHLDRGDGYTF